The present entry profiles one T cell receptor (beta chain) with its context. Its antigen is unidentified. TCR cDNA was made by 5'RACE template switching, adding a universal primer site and UMIs. MiXCR, run by TCRdb on the 5' RACE reads, gives a single entry per CDR3 protein. The table shows 95,000 to 100,000 distinct CDR3 sequences, with 4.5% to 6% occurring only once. These data come from a study of T cells after yellow fever vaccination. Study-level findings and limits: Weaker overall, the secondary response nonetheless peaked faster (day 5 versus 15). Once the booster was given, most primary-vaccination clones reappeared, at just over 95% for CD4 and roughly 91% for CD8.

This material consisted of CD8+ T cells sorted from PBMCs, taken 10 days after the yellow fever booster vaccination. The source of this sequence is a man aged 18 to 30 who received the YFV17D yellow fever vaccine.

This CDR3 reads CASTSQGGYTF. The DNA for the CDR3 is TGTGCCAGCACGTCACAGGGAGGCTACACCTTC. The chain employs TRBV6-4 and TRBJ1-2; maybe TRBD1 (6 bases). In germline, CDR1 is MRHNA, CDR2 SNTAGT. V was shortened by 7 bases and J by 8 bases, with 11 bases between the two germline ends. The length of the CDR3 is 11 residues.